The clone carrying this TCR beta chain was observed a single time. Added to each PCR by spiking were synthetic TCR analog templates. Libraries were prepared by immunoSEQ multiplex PCR; TCRdb keeps only in-frame clonotypes and omits some of them. Among 42,000 or so clones, 82% were seen once, and the ten largest hold about 12%. The entry originates in a study of PD-L1 blockade in urothelial cancer. Study-level information: Analyses used blood from 3 weeks (second dose) and 6 weeks after treatment start.

Trimming removed 2 bases from V and 4 bases from J; junction bases left unmatched: 11. Per the germline V gene, CDR1 is MDHEN and CDR2 is SYDVKM. This CDR3 spans 17 amino acids. The time point here: peripheral blood 6 weeks after treatment start. Patients suffered from locally advanced or metastatic urothelial carcinoma. A total of 1 to 8 samples per patient were collected pretreatment and on-treatment. The rearrangement uses TRBV28 and TRBJ2-7, with TRBD1 matching over 10 bases. The origin of this receptor is a man in his 60s with urothelial cancer. The specimen comprised PBMCs, sampled around atezolizumab (anti-PD-L1) treatment. The CDR3, as DNA: TGTGCCAGCAGTTTAAGAGGCCCCGGGACAGGGGTTTACGAGCAGTACTTC. Residues: CASSLRGPGTGVYEQYF.